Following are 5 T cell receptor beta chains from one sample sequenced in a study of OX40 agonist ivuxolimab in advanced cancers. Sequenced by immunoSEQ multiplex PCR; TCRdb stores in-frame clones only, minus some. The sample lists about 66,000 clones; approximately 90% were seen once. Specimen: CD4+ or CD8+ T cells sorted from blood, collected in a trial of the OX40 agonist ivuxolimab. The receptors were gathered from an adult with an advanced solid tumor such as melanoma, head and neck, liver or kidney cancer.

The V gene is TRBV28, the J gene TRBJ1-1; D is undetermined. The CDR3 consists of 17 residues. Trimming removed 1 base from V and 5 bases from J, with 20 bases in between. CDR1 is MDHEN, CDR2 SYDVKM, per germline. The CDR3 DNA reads TGTGCCAGCAGTTTATATCCGGCCTTTCGGGATGGGACTGAAGCTTTCTTT. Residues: CASSLYPAFRDGTEAFF.

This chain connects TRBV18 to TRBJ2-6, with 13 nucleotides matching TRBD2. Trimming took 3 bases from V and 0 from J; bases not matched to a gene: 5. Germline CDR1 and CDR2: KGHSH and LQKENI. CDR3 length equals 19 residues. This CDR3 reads CASSPLGTSGNSGANVLTF. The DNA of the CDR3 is TGTGCCAGCTCACCCCTTGGGACTAGCGGGAACTCTGGGGCCAACGTCCTGACTTTC.

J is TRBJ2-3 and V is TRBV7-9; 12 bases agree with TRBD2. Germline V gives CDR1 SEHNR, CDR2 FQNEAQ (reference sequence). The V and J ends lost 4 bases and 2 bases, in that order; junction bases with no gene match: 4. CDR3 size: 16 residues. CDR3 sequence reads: CASSSRLAGATDTQYF. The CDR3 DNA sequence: TGTGCCAGCAGCTCCCGACTAGCGGGAGCCACAGATACGCAGTATTTT.

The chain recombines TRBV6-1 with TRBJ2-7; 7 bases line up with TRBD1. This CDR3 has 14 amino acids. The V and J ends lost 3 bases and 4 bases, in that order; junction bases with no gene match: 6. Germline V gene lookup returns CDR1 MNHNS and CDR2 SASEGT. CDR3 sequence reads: CASSEESGGYEQYF. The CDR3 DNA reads TGTGCCAGCAGTGAGGAATCAGGGGGATACGAGCAGTACTTC.

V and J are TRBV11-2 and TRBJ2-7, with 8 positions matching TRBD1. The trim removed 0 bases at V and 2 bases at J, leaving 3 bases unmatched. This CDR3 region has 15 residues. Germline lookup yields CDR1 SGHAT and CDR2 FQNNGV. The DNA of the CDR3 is TGTGCCAGCAGCTTAGAGACAGGGGCCACCTACGAGCAGTACTTC. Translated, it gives CASSLETGATYEQYF.